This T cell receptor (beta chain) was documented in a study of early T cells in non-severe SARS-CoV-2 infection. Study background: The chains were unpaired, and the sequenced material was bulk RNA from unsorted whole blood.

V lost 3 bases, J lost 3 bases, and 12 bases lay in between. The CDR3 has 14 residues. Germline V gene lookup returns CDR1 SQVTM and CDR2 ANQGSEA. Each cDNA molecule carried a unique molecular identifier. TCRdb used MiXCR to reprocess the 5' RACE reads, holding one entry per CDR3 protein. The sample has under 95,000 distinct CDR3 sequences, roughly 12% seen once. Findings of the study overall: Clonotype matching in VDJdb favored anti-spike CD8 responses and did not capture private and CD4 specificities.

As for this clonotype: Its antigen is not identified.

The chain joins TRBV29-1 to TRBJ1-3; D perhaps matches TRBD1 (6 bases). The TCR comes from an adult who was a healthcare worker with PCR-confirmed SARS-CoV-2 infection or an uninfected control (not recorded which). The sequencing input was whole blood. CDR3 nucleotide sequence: TGCAGCGTTGAGTGGGGGCAGGATGGAAACACCATATATTTT. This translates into CSVEWGQDGNTIYF.